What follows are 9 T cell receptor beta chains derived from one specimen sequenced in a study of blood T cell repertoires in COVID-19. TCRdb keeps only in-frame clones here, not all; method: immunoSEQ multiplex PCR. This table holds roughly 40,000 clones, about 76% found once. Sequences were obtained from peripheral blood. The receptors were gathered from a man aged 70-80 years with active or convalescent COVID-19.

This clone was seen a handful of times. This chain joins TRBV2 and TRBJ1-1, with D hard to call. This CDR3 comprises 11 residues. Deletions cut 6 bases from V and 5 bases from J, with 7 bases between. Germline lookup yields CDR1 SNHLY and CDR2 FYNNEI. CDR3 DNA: TGTGCCAGCAGACAGCTTACTGAAGCTTTCTTT. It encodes CASRQLTEAFF.

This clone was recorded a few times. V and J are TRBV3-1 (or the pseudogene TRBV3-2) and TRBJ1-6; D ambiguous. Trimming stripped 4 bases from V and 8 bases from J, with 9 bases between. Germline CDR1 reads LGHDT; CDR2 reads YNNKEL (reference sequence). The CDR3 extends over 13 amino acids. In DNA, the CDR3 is TGTGCCAGCAGCCCCGTATCAGATTCACCCCTCCACTTT. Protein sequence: CASSPVSDSPLHF.

The CDR3 DNA is TGCGCCAGCAGCTTGGCCGCGGCTAGCGGGGGGGCTTACCAAGAGACCCAGTACTTC. Translated: CASSLAAASGGAYQETQYF. This chain joins TRBV5-1 and TRBJ2-5, with 12 bases matching TRBD2. The ends lost 0 bases at V and 0 bases at J; junction bases unmatched: 9. The CDR3 consists of 19 residues. Germline-derived CDR1 and CDR2 are SGHRS and YFSETQ.

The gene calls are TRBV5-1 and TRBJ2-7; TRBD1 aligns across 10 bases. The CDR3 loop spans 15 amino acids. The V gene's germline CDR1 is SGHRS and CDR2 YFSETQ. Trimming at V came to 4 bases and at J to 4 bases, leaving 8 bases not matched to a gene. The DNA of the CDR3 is TGCGCCAGCAGCCAACCGACAGGGGGCAGGTACGAGCAGTACTTC. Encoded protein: CASSQPTGGRYEQYF.

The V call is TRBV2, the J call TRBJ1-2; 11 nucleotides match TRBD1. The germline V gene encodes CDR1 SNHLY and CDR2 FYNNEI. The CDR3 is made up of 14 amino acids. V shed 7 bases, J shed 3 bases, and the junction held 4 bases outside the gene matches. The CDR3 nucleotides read TGTGCCAGCACCTGGACAGGGGGCGACTATGGCTACACCTTC. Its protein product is CASTWTGGDYGYTF.

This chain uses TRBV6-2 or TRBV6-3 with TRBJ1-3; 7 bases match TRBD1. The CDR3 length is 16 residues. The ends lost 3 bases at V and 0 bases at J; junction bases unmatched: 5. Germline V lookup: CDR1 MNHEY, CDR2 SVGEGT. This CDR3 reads CASSYATGHSGNTIYF. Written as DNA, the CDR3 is TGTGCCAGCAGTTATGCGACAGGGCACTCTGGAAACACCATATATTTT.

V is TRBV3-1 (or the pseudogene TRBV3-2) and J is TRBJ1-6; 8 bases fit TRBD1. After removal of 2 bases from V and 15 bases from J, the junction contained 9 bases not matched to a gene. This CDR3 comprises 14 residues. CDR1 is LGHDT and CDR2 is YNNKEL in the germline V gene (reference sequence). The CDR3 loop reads CASSQTFGQGLLHF. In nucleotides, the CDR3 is TGTGCCAGCAGCCAAACCTTTGGACAGGGCCTCCTCCACTTT.

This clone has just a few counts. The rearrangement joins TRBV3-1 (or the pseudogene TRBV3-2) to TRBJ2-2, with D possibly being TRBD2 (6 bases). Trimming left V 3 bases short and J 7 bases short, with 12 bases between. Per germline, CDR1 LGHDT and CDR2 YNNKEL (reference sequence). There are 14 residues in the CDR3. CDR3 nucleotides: TGTGCCAGCAGCCAGTACCGGGGGTACGGGGAGCTGTTTTTT. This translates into CASSQYRGYGELFF.

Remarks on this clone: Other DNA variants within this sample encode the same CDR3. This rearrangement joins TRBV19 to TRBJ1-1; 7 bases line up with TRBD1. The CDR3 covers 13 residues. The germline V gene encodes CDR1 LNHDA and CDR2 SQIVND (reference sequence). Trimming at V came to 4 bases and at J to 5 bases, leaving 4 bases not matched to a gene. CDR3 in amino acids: CASSRQGGTEAFF. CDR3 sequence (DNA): TGTGCCAGTAGTAGACAGGGTGGGACTGAAGCTTTCTTT.